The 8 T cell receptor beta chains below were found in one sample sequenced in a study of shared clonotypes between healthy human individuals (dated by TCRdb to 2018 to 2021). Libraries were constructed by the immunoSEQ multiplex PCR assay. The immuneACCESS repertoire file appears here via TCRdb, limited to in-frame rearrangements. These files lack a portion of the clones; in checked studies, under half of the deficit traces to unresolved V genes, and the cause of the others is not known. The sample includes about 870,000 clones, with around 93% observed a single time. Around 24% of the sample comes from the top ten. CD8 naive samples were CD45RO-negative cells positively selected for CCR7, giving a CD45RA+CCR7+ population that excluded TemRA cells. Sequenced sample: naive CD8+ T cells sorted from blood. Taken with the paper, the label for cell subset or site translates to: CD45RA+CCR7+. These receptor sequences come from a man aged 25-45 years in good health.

The CDR3 region has the DNA TGTGCCAGCAGCCCCCTCACAGGGTTCGTGGAGACCCAGTACTTC. As protein: CASSPLTGFVETQYF. The chain has TRBV7-9 and TRBJ2-5, with TRBD1 as a possible D gene (6 bases). Germline CDR1 reads SEHNR; CDR2 reads FQNEAQ (reference sequence). The CDR3 covers 15 residues. The V end was cut by 5 bases, the J end by 5 bases, with 18 bases between.

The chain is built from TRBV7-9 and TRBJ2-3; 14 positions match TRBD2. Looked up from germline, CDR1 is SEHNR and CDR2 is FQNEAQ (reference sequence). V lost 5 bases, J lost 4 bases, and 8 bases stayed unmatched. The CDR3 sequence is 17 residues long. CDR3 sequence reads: CASSPRLAGGPPDTQYF. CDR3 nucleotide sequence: TGTGCCAGCAGCCCACGACTAGCGGGAGGGCCACCAGATACGCAGTATTTT.

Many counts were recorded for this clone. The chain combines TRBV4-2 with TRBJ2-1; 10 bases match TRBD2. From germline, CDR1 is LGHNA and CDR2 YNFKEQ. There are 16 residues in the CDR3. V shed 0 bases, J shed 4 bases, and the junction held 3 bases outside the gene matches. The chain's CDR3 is CASSQDETSGYNEQFF. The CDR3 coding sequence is TGTGCCAGCAGCCAAGATGAGACTAGCGGGTACAATGAGCAGTTCTTC.

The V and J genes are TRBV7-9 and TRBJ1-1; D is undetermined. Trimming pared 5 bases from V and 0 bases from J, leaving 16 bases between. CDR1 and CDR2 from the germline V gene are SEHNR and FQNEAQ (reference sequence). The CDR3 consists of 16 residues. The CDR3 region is CASSASRHNMNTEAFF. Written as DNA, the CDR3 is TGTGCCAGCAGCGCAAGCAGACACAACATGAACACTGAAGCTTTCTTT.

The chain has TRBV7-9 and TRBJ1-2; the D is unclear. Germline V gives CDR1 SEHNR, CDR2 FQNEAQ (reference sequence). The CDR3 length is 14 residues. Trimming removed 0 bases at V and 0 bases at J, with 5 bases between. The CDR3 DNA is TGTGCCAGCAGCTTAGCAGCAACTAACTATGGCTACACCTTC. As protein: CASSLAATNYGYTF.

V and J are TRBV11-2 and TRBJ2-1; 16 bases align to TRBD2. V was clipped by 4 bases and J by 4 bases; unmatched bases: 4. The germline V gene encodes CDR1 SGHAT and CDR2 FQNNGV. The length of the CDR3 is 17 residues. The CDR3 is CASSSGLAGGPYNEQFF. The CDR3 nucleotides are TGTGCCAGCAGCTCGGGACTAGCGGGAGGGCCTTACAATGAGCAGTTCTTC.

The CDR3 DNA follows: TGTGCCAGCAGCTTATCGGTCTACGAGCAGTACTTC. Translation gives CASSLSVYEQYF. V is TRBV13 and J is TRBJ2-7; D is unclear. V was shortened by 2 bases and J by 3 bases, with 5 bases between the two germline ends. Germline CDR1 reads PRHDT; CDR2 reads FYEKMQ (reference sequence). The CDR3 sequence is 12 residues long.

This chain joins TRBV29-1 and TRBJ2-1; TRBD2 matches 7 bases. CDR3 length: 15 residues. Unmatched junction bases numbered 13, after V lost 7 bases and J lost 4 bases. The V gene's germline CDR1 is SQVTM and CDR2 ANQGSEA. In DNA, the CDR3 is TGCAGCGCCTACTTATCAACGGGACTATACAATGAGCAGTTCTTC. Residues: CSAYLSTGLYNEQFF.